This T cell receptor beta chain was identified in a study of blood T cell repertoires in COVID-19 (dated by TCRdb to 2020 to 2021). Some background on the complete study: The collaborator samples originated in the United States, Italy and Spain and spanned the acute and convalescent phases of COVID-19. The prospective study material was composed of cDNA or gDNA derived from T cells, B-cell-depleted T cells, or PBMCs. Samples came from the ongoing ImmuneRACE study (first 160 participants) plus 1,254 subjects from 6 global collaborators. The sample metadata nearly always contained a de-identified subject ID, COVID-19 status, age in years and sex. A freely available public database, intended as a resource for researchers studying the immune response to SARS-CoV-2, is where the repertoires were released. The dataset comprised deeply sampled blood TCRbeta repertoires from subjects exposed to, actively infected with, or recovered from COVID-19. HLA class I and class II types, where available, came from metadata supplied by the sample provider rather than from assay-based typing.

The CDR3 spans 15 residues, from the cysteine through the phenylalanine. Only the CDR3 DNA stays, 45 bases, in frame from base 1. Based on the germline V gene (reference sequence), the CDR1 and CDR2 sequences are LNHNV and YYDKDF. This clone occurred a few times. Its antigen specificity is not known. The junction shows a germline mismatch at one end, possibly a read error. In the prospective study, participants were about 18 to 95 years old, resided in about two dozen geographic areas of the United States, and were enrolled through a virtual design. Cohort assignment in the prospective study relied on participant-reported clinical history from a screening survey and a study questionnaire. Recovered participants in ImmuneRACE Cohort 3 were defined by two consecutive negative NP/OP PCR tests, clearance by a healthcare professional, or resolution of symptoms. Each participant in the prospective study had whole blood, serum and a nasopharyngeal or oropharyngeal swab collected by mobile phlebotomists. Additional blood draws and questionnaires over an approximately 2-month period could optionally be provided by prospective study participants. Blood samples from the prospective study were shipped frozen or at room temperature prior to DNA extraction.

The full study reports these points: The quantity of clinical and demographic metadata differed by source and by participant and was supplied without curation.

TCRbeta CDR3 regions were amplified from genomic DNA by means of the immunoSEQ Assay, a bias-controlled multiplex PCR. Regarding the original processing steps: Within the assay, amplification of reference gene primers was used to estimate how many nucleated cells each sample contained. Sequence reads were collapsed and filtered to measure the absolute abundance of every unique TCRbeta CDR3 rearrangement. For each sample, productive Simpson clonality was calculated as the square root of Simpson's diversity index over productive rearrangements. TCRdb took over this immuneACCESS table, retaining in-frame rearrangements with V and J assigned. Such tables are incomplete; in checked studies, under half of the missing clones stem from an unresolved V gene, and the remainder is unexplained. For V, J and clone size, that table is used; D and trimming come from the DNA. In all, the sample holds about 330,000 clones, and about 92% of those were seen once. The leading ten clones occupy less than 20% of the sample.

Rearrangement joined TRBV15 to TRBJ2-2; TRBD2 agrees with 8 junctional bases. The receptor was derived from a woman under 40 who had recovered from COVID-19. Source material: PBMCs or T cells enriched from blood (not recorded which). Here is the DNA: TGTGCCACAAGCAGTCGGGCGGGAGGCCCCGGGGAGCTGTTTTTT. This sequence encodes CATSSRAGGPGELFF.